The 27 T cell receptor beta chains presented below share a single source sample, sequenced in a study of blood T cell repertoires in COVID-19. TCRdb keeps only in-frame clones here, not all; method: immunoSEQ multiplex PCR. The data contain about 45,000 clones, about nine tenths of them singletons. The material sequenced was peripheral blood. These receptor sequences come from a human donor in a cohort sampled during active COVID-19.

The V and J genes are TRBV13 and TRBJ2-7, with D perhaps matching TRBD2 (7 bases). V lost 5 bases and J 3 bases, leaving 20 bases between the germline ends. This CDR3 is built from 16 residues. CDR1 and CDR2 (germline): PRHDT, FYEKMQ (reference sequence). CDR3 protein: CASSIRGPSGYYEQYF. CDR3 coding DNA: TGTGCCAGCAGCATACGGGGGCCTAGCGGTTACTACGAGCAGTACTTC.

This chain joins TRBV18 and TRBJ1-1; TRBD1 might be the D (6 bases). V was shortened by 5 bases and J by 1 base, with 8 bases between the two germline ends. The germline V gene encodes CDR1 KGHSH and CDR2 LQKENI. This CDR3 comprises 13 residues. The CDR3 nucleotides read TGTGCCAGCTCATTGGGACAGAACACTGAAGCTTTCTTT. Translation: CASSLGQNTEAFF. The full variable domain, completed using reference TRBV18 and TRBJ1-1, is NAGVMQNPRHLVRRRGQEARLRCSPMKGHSHVYWYRQLPEEGLKFMVYLQKENIIDESGMPKERFSAEFPKEGPSILRIQQVVRGDSAAYFCASSLGQNTEAFFGQGTRLTVV.

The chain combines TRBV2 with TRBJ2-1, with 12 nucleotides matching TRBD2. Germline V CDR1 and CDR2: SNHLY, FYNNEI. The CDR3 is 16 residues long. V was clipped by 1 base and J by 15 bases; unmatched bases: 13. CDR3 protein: CASSEGGLAGGPFRFF. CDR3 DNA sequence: TGTGCCAGCAGTGAAGGGGGGCTAGCGGGAGGGCCCTTCCGGTTCTTC. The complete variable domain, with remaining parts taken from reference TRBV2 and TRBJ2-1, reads EPEVTQTPSHQVTQMGQEVILRCVPISNHLYFYWYRQILGQKVEFLVSFYNNEISEKSEIFDDQFSVERPDGSNFTLKIRSTKLEDSAMYFCASSEGGLAGGPFRFFGPGTRLTVL.

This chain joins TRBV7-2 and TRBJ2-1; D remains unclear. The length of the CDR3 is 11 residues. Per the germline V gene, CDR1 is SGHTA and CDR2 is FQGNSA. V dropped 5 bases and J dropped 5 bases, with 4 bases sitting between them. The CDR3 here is CASSPDNEQFF. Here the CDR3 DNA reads TGTGCCAGCAGCCCAGACAATGAGCAGTTCTTC.

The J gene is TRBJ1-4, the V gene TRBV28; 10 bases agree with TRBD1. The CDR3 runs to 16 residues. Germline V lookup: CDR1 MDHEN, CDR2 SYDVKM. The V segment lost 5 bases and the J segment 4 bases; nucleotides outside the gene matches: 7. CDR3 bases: TGTGCCAGCAGTACGGACAGGGGGTGGTTTAATGAAAAACTGTTTTTT. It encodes CASSTDRGWFNEKLFF.

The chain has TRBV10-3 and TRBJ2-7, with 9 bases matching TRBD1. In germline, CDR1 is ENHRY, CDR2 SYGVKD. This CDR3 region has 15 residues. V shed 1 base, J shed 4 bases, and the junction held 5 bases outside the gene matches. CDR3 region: CAISELQGAWYEQYF. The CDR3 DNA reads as TGTGCCATCAGTGAGTTACAGGGGGCTTGGTACGAGCAGTACTTC.

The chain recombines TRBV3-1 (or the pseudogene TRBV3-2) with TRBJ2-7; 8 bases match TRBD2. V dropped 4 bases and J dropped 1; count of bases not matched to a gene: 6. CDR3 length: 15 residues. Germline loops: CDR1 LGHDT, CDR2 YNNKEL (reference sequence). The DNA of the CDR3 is TGTGCCAGCAGCCCCGCTAGCGGGTCTTCCTACGAGCAGTACTTC. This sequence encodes CASSPASGSSYEQYF.

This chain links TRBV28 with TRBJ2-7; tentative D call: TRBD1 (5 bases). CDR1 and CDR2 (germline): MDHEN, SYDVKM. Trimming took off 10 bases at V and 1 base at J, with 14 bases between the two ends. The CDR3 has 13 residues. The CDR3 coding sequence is TGTGCCATCAAAGGGGTCGGATCCTACGAGCAGTACTTC. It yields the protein CAIKGVGSYEQYF.

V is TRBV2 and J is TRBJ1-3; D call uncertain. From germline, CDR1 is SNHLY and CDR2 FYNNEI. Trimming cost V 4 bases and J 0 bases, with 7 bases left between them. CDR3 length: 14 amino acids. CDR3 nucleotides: TGTGCCAGCAGTGGAGAGAGCTCTGGAAACACCATATATTTT. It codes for CASSGESSGNTIYF.

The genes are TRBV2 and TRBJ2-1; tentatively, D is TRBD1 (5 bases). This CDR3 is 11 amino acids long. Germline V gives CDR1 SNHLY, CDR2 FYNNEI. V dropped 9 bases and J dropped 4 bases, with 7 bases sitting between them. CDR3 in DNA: TGTGCCAGGGGGCTTTACAATGAGCAGTTCTTC. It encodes CARGLYNEQFF.

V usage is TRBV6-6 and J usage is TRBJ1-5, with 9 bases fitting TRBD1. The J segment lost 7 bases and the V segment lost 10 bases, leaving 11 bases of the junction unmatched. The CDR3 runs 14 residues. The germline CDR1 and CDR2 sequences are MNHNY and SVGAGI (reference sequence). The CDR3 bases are TGTGCCATCGCCGACAGGGGGAAGAGGCAGCCCCAGCATTTT. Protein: CAIADRGKRQPQHF.

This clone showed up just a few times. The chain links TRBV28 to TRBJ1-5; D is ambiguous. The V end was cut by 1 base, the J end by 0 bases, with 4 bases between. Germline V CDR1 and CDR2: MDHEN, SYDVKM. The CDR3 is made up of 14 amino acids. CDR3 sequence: CASSLSVSNQPQHF. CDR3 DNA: TGTGCCAGCAGTTTATCAGTTAGCAATCAGCCCCAGCATTTT. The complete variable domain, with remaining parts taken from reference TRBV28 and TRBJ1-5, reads DVKVTQSSRYLVKRTGEKVFLECVQDMDHENMFWYRQDPGLGLRLIYFSYDVKMKEKGDIPEGYSVSREKKERFSLILESASTNQTSMYLCASSLSVSNQPQHFGDGTRLSIL.

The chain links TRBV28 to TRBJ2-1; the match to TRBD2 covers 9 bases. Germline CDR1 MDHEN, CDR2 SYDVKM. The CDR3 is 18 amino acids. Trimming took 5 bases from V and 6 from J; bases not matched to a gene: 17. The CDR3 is CASSRRWREGPGGNEQFF. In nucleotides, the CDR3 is TGTGCCAGCAGTCGTAGGTGGCGGGAGGGCCCCGGAGGCAATGAGCAGTTCTTC.

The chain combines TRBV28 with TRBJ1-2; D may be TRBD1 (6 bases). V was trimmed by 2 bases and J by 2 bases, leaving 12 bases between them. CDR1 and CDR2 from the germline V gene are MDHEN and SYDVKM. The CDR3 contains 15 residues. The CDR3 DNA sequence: TGTGCCAGCAGTTTACCACAGGGTAACAACTATGGCTACACCTTC. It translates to CASSLPQGNNYGYTF.

The CDR3 DNA reads as TGCAGCGGGAGGACAGGAGGGGAGACCCAGTACTTC. This codes for CSGRTGGETQYF. The rearrangement joins TRBV29-1 to TRBJ2-5; a possible D gene is TRBD1 (7 bases). The germline V gene encodes CDR1 SQVTM and CDR2 ANQGSEA. The CDR3 has 12 residues. V gave up 7 bases and J gave up 5 bases, with 14 bases separating them.

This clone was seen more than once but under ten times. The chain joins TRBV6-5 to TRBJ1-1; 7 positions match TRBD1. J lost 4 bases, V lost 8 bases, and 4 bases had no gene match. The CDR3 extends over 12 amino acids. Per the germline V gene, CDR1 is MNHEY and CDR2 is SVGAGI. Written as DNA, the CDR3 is TGTGCCAGCGTAGGGGGCGGCACTGAAGCTTTCTTT. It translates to CASVGGGTEAFF.

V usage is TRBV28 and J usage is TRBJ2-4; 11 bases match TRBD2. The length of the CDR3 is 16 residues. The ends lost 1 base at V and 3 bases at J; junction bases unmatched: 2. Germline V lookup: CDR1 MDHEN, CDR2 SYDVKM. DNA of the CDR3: TGTGCCAGCAGTTTATTTAGCGGGAGGGGCAAAAACATTCAGTACTTC. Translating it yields CASSLFSGRGKNIQYF.

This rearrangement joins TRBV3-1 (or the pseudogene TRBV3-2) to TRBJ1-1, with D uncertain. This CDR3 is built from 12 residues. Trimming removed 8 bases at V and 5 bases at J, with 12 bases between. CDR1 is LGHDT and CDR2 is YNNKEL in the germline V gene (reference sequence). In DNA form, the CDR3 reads TGTGCCAGCTCGGAGCCGGGTACTGAAGCTTTCTTT. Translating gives CASSEPGTEAFF.

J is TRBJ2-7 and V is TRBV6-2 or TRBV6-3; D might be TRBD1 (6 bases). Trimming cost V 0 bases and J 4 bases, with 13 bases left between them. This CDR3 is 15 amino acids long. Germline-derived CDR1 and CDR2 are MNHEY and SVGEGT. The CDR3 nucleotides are TGTGCCAGCAGTTACTCAAGACAGGAGTTTTACGAGCAGTACTTC. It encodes CASSYSRQEFYEQYF.

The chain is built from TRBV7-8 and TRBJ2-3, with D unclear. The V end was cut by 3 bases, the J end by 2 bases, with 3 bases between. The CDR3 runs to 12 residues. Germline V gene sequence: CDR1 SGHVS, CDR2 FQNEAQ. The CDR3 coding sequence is TGTGCCAGCAGCTTTTACACAGATACGCAGTATTTT. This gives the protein CASSFYTDTQYF.

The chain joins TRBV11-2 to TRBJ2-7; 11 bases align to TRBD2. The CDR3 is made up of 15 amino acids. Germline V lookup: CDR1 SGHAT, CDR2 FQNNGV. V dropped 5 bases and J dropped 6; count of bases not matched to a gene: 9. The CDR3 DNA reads TGTGCCAGCAGCACCTTAGCGGGAGGGCCAAGCGAGCAGTACTTC. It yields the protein CASSTLAGGPSEQYF.

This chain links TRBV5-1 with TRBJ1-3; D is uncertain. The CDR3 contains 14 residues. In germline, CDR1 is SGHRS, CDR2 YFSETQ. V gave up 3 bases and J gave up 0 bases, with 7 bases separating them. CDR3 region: CASSSTASGNTIYF. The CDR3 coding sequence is TGCGCCAGCAGCTCAACAGCCTCTGGAAACACCATATATTTT.

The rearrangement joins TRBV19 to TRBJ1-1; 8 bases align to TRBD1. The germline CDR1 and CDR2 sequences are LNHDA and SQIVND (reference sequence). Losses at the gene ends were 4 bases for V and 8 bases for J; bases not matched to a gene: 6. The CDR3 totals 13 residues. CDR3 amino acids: CASSKDRVGEAFF. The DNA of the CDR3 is TGTGCCAGTAGTAAGGACAGGGTAGGCGAAGCTTTCTTT.

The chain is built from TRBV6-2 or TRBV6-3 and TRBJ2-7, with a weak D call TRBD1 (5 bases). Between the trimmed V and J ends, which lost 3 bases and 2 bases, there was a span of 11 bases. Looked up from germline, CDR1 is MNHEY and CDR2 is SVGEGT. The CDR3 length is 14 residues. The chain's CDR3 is CASSYQGAAYEQYF. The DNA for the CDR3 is TGTGCCAGCAGTTATCAGGGTGCGGCCTACGAGCAGTACTTC.

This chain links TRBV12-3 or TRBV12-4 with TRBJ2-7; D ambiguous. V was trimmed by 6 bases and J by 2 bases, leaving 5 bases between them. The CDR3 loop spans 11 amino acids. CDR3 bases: TGTGCCAGCAGCTCTACCTACGAGCAGTACTTC. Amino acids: CASSSTYEQYF.

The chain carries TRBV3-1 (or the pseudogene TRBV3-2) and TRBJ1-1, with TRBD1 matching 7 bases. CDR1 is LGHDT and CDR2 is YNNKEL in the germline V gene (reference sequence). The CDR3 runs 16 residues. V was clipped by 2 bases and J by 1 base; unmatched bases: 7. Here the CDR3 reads CASSQRTGWGNTEAFF. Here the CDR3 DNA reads TGTGCCAGCAGCCAACGGACAGGTTGGGGGAACACTGAAGCTTTCTTT.

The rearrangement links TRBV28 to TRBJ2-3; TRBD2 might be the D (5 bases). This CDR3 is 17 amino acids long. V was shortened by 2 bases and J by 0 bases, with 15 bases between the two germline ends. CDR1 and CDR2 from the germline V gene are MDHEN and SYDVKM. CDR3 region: CASSLGLSGGSTDTQYF. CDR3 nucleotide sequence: TGTGCCAGCAGTTTAGGGTTGTCTGGCGGGAGCACAGATACGCAGTATTTT.